The present entry profiles one T cell receptor (beta chain) with its context. Its antigen specificity is not known. No base quality values were provided; no much bigger clone lies one nucleotide off. The junction carries 13 bases between V and J, which are trimmed by 6 bases and 2 bases respectively. Inclusive of the bounding cysteine and phenylalanine, the CDR3 is 14 residues long. Only the CDR3 part of the read is kept: 42 bases, read in frame from the first base. This specimen comes from a study of T cells in Graves' hyperthyroidism and ophthalmopathy (dated by TCRdb to between 2019 and 2020). At the level of the whole study: Peripheral blood was sampled at the time of initial diagnosis, prior to any treatment. Following sampling, methimazole starting at 30 mg daily was given to hyperthyroidism patients, and high-dose intravenous methylprednisolone was given to ophthalmopathy patients. Prospective prediction of ophthalmopathy was tested in an independent validation cohort of under 20 hyperthyroidism patients and 17 patients who later progressed to ophthalmopathy. The paper reports TCR Vbeta CDR3 sequencing of some 140 peripheral blood samples: around 45 ophthalmopathy, under 85 hyperthyroidism and roughly 17 progressor patients. The study also compared thyroid tissue and blood T-cell repertoires from several Graves' hyperthyroidism patients. To identify distinguishing TCR V-J signatures, a discovery cohort of about 95 patients was used, comprising some 45 with Graves' ophthalmopathy and some 60 with stable Graves' hyperthyroidism. The 75 to 100 discovery patients were divided at random into training and test sets in a 7:3 ratio.

The TCR beta CDR3 regions were amplified from RNA transcripts. A first-round RT-PCR of the TCR CDR3 used the HTBI primer set with the Qiagen OneStep RT-PCR kit. The libraries were constructed in a second round of multiplex PCR and then size-selected and purified. Libraries were sequenced paired-end with 100 bp reads on an Illumina HiSeq2000. Under the source paper's analysis protocol: SOAPnuke was used to process the raw data, removing reads that contained adapters or uncalled bases, had a mean Phred below 15, or lacked an exact match to the constant primer or identifier. High-quality paired reads were merged with COPE v1.2.5, and unique nucleotide sequences were defined as clonotypes. MiTCR v1.1 was used to align clonotypes to the IMGT TRBV, TRBD and TRBJ reference segments. Only V-J combinations with frequency above 0.0001, covering 99.2% of repertoires, were analysed. A TCS score was defined as the ratio of F50 (clonal expansion) to E x V (chaos), with BLOSUM62-based TCRdist applied between CDR3 peptides within each V-J. Welch's t-statistics and random forest reduced 514 V-J features to 13, which were used in a naive Bayes classifier (R e1071). TCRdb took the public reads, trimmed them with fastp at Q25, ran MiXCR for clone calling and kept in-frame beta chains. Records with the same CDR3 protein are collapsed into one entry carrying the most frequent genes and DNA. The V and J calls were not made by the authors but by TCRdb's processing. The sample contains 350,000 or so distinct CDR3 sequences, around 20% of them found a single time. The top ten clonotypes cover under 55% of the sample.

Study-wide conclusions, independent of this receptor: Sample size was not statistically predetermined, and blinding of investigators to group allocation was not performed. A model built on a 13 V-J signature distinguished ophthalmopathy from stable hyperthyroidism, reaching about 89% sensitivity and approximately 81% specificity in cross-validation and 80%/75% in testing. Blood samples also contained most of the expanded thyroid clonotypes (frequency above 0.001), which suggests that blood repertoires may reflect thyroid immune responses. In validation, the model predicted progression to ophthalmopathy with roughly 66% sensitivity and roughly 72% specificity, a median of around 6.6 months before onset.

A patient counted as having stable Graves' hyperthyroidism if no progression to ophthalmopathy occurred over 18 months of follow-up. The hyperthyroidism patients were between 18 and 65 years old and newly diagnosed, with a disease duration of less than 2 months. The study excluded patients with uncontrolled infections, other autoimmune diseases, pregnancy or lactation. Diagnoses were based on clinical symptoms, serum thyroxine and TRAb, thyroid ultrasound and orbital computed tomography. Ficoll-Paque density gradient centrifugation was used to isolate PBMCs from approximately 10 ml of fresh peripheral blood. Trizol reagent was used to extract total RNA, and RNA quality was then checked on an Agilent 2100 Bioanalyzer.

This clonotype was sampled from a woman in her 50s with Graves' hyperthyroidism. The sequenced sample consisted of blood. Recombination joined TRBV12-3 or TRBV12-4 with TRBJ1-1; TRBD1 is a possible D gene, resting on 6 matching bases. CDR3 protein: CASSERDKNTEAFF. In nucleotides, the sequence is TGTGCCAGCAGCGAACGGGACAAAAACACTGAAGCTTTCTTT.